The 5 T cell receptor beta chains below were found in one sample sequenced in a study of blood T cells in healthy people across ages. A second PCR of 7 to 11 cycles used a sample-barcoded 5' primer and a J-beta primer mix. Each CDR3 protein gets one entry after TCRdb re-called the 5' RACE reads with MiXCR. The sample lists 1.2 million to 1.5 million distinct CDR3 sequences, 55% to 75% seen once, with more than 6% in the top ten. The sample taken for sequencing was blood. All receptors derive from a man aged 18 to 30 in good health.

This clonotype was found a few times. The chain combines TRBV4-1 with TRBJ2-7; D may correspond to TRBD1 or TRBD2 (5 bases each). Trimming left V 6 bases short and J 2 bases short, with 14 bases between. This CDR3 has 14 amino acids. Germline assignment: CDR1 MGHRA and CDR2 YSYEKL. CDR3 residues: CASSHPGRAYEQYF. For the CDR3, the DNA is TGCGCCAGCAGTCATCCGGGACGGGCCTACGAGCAGTACTTC.

The V and J genes are TRBV20-1 and TRBJ2-7; perhaps TRBD2 as D (6 bases). The CDR3 sequence is 13 residues long. With 0 bases removed from V and 4 bases from J, the gap between germline ends came to 10 bases. Per the germline V gene, CDR1 is DFQATT and CDR2 is SNEGSKA (reference sequence). CDR3 protein: CSARDPEGYEQYF. For the CDR3, the DNA is TGCAGTGCTAGAGACCCGGAGGGGTACGAGCAGTACTTC.

In DNA, the CDR3 is TGTGCCAGCAGAGCCGGGACAGGGAGGGAGACCCAGTACTTC. It specifies CASRAGTGRETQYF. V gene TRBV7-9 combines with J gene TRBJ2-4; 9 bases fit TRBD1. The DNA end is more similar to TRBJ2-5, so the J call may be wrong. This CDR3 contains 14 residues. The germline V gene encodes CDR1 SEHNR and CDR2 FQNEAQ (reference sequence).

This chain links TRBV27 with TRBJ2-1, with D tentatively TRBD1 (6 bases). Germline CDR1 MNHEY, CDR2 SMNVEV (reference sequence). V lost 7 bases, J lost 5 bases, and 18 bases lay in between. The CDR3 spans 15 residues. The CDR3 here is CASTWVGARHNEQFF. CDR3 nucleotides: TGTGCCAGCACCTGGGTGGGGGCGAGGCACAATGAGCAGTTCTTC.

This clonotype was seen only a few times. The gene calls are TRBV7-2 and TRBJ2-5, with D unclear. CDR3 length: 15 amino acids. Germline V gene data show CDR1 as SGHTA and CDR2 as FQGNSA. Deletions cut 2 bases from V and 4 bases from J, with 14 bases between. The CDR3, as DNA: TGTGCCAGCAGCTTATTCCAACTATCCTCAGAGACCCAGTACTTC. Translated, it gives CASSLFQLSSETQYF.